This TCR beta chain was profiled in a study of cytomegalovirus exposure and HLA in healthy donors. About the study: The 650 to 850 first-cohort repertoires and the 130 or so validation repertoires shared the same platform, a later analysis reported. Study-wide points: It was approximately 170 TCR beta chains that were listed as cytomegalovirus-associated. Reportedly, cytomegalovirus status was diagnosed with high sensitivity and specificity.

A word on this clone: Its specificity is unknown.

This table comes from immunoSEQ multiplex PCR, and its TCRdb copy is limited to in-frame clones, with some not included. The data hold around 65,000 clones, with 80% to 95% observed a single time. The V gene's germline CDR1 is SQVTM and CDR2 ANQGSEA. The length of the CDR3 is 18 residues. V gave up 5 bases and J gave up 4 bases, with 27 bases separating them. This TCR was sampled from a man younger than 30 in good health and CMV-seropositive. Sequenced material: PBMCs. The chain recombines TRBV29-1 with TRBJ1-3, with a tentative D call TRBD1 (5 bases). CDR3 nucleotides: TGCAGCGTTTCATCCGGGTCCGGGACTCATGCCTTGGGAAACACCATATATTTT. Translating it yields CSVSSGSGTHALGNTIYF.